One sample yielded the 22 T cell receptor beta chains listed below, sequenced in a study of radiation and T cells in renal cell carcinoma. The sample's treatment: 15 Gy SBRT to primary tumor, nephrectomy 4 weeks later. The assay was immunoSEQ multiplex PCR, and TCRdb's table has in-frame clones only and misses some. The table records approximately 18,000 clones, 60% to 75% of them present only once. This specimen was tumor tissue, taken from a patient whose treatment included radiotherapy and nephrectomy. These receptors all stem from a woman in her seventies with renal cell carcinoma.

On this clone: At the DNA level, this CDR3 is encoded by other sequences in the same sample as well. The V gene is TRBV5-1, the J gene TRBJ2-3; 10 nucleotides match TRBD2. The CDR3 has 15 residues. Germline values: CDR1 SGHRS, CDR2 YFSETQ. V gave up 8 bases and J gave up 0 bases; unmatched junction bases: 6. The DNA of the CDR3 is TGCGCCAGTCGACTAGCGGGTCCTAGCACAGATACGCAGTATTTT. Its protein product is CASRLAGPSTDTQYF.

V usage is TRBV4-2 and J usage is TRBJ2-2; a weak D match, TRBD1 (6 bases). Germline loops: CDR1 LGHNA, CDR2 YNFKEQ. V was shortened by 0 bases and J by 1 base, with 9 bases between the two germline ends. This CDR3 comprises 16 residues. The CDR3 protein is CASSQDLQGNTGELFF. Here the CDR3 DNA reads TGTGCCAGCAGCCAAGATTTACAGGGGAACACCGGGGAGCTGTTTTTT.

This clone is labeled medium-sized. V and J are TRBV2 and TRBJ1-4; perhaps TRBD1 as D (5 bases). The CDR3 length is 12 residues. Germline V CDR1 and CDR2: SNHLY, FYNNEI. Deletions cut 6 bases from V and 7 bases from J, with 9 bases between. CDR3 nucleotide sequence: TGTGCCAGCAGGGGGGGAGGTGAAAAACTGTTTTTT. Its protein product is CASRGGGEKLFF.

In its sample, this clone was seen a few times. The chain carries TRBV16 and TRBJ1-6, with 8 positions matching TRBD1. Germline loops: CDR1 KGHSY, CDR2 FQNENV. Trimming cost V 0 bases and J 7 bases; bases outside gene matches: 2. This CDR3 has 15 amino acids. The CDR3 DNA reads TGTGCCAGCAGCCAATCCCCAGGGGGCAATTCACCCCTCCACTTT. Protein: CASSQSPGGNSPLHF.

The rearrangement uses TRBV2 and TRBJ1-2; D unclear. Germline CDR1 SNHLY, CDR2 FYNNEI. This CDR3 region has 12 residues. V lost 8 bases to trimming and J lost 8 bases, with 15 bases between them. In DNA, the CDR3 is TGTGCCAGCCGATGGCCAGTCGGGGGCTACACCTTC. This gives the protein CASRWPVGGYTF.

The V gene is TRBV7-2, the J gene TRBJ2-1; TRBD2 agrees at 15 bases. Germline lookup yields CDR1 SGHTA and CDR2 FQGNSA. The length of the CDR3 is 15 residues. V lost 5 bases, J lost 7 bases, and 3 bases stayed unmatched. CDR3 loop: CASSLGTSGGNEQFF. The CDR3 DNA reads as TGTGCCAGCAGCCTAGGGACTAGCGGGGGGAATGAGCAGTTCTTC.

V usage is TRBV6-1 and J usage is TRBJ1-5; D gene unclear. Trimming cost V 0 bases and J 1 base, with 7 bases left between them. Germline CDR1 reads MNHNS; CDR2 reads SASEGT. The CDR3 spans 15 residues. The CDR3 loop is CASSEAQPSNQPQHF. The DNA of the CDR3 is TGTGCCAGCAGTGAAGCTCAACCGAGCAATCAGCCCCAGCATTTT.

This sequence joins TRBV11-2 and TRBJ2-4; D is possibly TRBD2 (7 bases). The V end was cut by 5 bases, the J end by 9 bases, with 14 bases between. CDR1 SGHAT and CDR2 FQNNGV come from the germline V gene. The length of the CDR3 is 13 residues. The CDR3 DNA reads TGTGCCAGCAGCCGGGGGGCAGTGGGCATTCAGTACTTC. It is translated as CASSRGAVGIQYF.

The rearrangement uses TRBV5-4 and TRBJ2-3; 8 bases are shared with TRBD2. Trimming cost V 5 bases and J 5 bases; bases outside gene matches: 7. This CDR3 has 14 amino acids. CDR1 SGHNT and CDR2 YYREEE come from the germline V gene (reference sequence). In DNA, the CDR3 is TGTGCCAGCAGACGGGGGGGCGGAATAGATACGCAGTATTTT. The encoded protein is CASRRGGGIDTQYF.

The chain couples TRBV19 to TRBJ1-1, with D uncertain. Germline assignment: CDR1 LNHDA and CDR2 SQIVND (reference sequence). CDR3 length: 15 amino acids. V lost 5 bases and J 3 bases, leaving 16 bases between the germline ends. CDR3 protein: CASSEDPRRDTEAFF. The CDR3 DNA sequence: TGTGCCAGTAGTGAAGACCCTAGGAGGGACACTGAAGCTTTCTTT.

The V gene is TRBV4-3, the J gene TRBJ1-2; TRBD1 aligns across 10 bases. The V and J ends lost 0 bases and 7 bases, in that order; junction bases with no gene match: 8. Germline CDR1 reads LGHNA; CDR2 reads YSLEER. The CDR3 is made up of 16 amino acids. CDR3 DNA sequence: TGCGCCAGCAGCCAAGAGATCCGGGACAGGGGAGGTGGCTACACCTTC. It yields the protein CASSQEIRDRGGGYTF.

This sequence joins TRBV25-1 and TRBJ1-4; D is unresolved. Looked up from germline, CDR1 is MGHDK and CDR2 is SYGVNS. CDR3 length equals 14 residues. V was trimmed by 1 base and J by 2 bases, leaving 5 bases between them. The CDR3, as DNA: TGTGCCAGCAGTGAATTTGCGACTAATGAAAAACTGTTTTTT. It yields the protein CASSEFATNEKLFF.

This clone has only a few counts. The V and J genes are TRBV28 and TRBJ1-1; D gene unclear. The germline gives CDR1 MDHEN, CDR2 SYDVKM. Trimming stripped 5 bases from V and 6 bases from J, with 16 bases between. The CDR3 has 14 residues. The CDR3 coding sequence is TGTGCCAGCAGTCCCTCCGGTGTGACCTCTGAAGCTTTCTTT. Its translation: CASSPSGVTSEAFF.

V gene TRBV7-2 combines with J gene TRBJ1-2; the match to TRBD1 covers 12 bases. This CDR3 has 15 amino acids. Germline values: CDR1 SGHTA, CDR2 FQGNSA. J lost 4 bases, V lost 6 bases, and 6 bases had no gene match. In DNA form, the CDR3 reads TGTGCCAGCAGATCGGGACAGGGGGCAGCCTATGGCTACACCTTC. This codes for CASRSGQGAAYGYTF.

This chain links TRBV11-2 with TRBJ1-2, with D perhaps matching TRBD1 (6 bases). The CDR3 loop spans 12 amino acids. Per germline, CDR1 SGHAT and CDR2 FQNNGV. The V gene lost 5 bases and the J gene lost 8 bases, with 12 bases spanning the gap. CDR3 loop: CASSHGQWGYTF. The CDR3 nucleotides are TGTGCCAGCAGCCACGGACAGTGGGGCTACACCTTC.

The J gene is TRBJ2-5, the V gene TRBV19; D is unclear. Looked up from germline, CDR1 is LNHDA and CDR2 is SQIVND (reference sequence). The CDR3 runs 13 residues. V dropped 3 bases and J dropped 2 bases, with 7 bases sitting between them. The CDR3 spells CASSISRQETQYF. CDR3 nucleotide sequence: TGTGCCAGTAGTATTTCCAGACAAGAGACCCAGTACTTC.

The CDR3 DNA sequence: TGTGCCAGCAGCTTAGAGTGGGGGGGCAATGAGCAGTTCTTC. This gives the protein CASSLEWGGNEQFF. This chain connects TRBV7-2 to TRBJ2-1; 7 positions match TRBD2. V lost 1 base to trimming and J lost 6 bases; unmatched junction nucleotides: 3. The CDR3 has 14 amino acids. Germline CDR1 and CDR2: SGHTA and FQGNSA. The full variable domain, rest sourced from reference TRBV7-2 and TRBJ2-1, is GAGVSQSPSNKVTEKGKDVELRCDPISGHTALYWYRQSLGQGLEFLIYFQGNSAPDKSGLPSDRFSAERTGGSVSTLTIQRTQQEDSAVYLCASSLEWGGNEQFFGPGTRLTVL.

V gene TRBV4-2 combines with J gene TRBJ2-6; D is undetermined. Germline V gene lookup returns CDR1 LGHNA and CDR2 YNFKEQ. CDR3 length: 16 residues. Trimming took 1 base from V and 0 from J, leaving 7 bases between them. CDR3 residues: CASSQVSSSGANVLTF. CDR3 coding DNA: TGTGCCAGCAGCCAAGTTAGTTCCTCTGGGGCCAACGTCCTGACTTTC.

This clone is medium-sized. This CDR3 is CASSLQERQPQHF. Here the CDR3 DNA reads TGTGCCAGCAGCTTACAAGAGCGCCAGCCCCAGCATTTT. V gene TRBV7-2 combines with J gene TRBJ1-5; D call uncertain. CDR1 SGHTA and CDR2 FQGNSA come from the germline V gene. The CDR3 consists of 13 residues. V was trimmed by 2 bases and J by 7 bases, leaving 9 bases between them.

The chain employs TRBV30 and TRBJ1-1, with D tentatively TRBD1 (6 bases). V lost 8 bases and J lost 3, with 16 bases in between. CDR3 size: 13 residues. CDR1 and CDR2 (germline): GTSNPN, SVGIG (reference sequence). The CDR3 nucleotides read TGTGCCCGAAGCGAGGGGACACACACTGAAGCTTTCTTT. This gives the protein CARSEGTHTEAFF.

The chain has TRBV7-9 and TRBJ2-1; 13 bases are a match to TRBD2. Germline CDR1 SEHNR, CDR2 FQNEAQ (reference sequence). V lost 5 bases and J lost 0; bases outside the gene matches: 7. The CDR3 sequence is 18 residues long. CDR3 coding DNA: TGTGCCAGCAGCCAACCACTAGCGGGGGGGAGCTCCTACAATGAGCAGTTCTTC. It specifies CASSQPLAGGSSYNEQFF.

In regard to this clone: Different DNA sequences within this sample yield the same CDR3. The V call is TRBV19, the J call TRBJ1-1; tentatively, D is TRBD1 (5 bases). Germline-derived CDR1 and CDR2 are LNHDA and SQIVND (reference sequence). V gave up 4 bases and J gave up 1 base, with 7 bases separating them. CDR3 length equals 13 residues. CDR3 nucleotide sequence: TGTGCCAGTAGTAGACAGAGGAACACTGAAGCTTTCTTT. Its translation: CASSRQRNTEAFF.